This record concerns one T cell receptor beta chain sequence. Its cognate antigen is unknown. CD4+ T cell isolation took place after approximately 11 days of culture. PCR confirmed that the person was infected with SARS-CoV-2 between March and December 2020. Vaccination of participants consisted of two doses of either the BNT162b2 or mRNA-1273 vaccine. IL-2 medium supplanted half the medium on days 3 and 7. Trimming stripped 3 bases from V and 5 bases from J, with 8 bases between. CDR3 length: 13 residues. The germline gives CDR1 SGHAT, CDR2 FQNNGV. This sample was taken from a study of vaccination effects on CD4 cells after COVID-19. For the study at large: The median interval between the second dose and post-vaccine sampling was 72 days. Supplemented with roughly 9 IU/ml IL-2 and roughly 10 ug/ml peptides, approximately 2 million PBMC per well were kept in culture. General study findings and limits: Convalescents' post-vaccine spike-reactive clones were mainly new, vaccine-induced.

The data were produced by immunoSEQ multiplex PCR, yet TCRdb's version contains in-frame clones alone and is incomplete. This sample yields 40,000 to 45,000 clones, of which approximately 82% are seen a single time; 3.5% to 4.5% belongs to the top ten. Sequencing was performed on CD4+ T cells from PBMCs cultured without peptide, taken after COVID-19 vaccination. This chain uses TRBV11-2 with TRBJ1-5; D is unresolved. The sequence came from a human donor who had a prior SARS-CoV-2 infection. The DNA of the CDR3 is TGTGCCAGCAGCTTTTCCCCTTATCAGCCCCAGCATTTT. Protein product: CASSFSPYQPQHF.